Listed here is a single TCR beta chain. Data came from immunoSEQ multiplex PCR; TCRdb stores just in-frame clones and leaves some out. The sample includes over 35,000 clones, 89% of them seen just once. This sample is drawn from a study of T cell changes during pregnancy in multiple sclerosis. The CDR3 runs to 14 residues. Germline-derived CDR1 and CDR2 are SGHAT and FQNNGV. With 2 bases removed from V and 4 bases from J, the gap between germline ends came to 11 bases. The chain employs TRBV11-2 and TRBJ1-1; D might be TRBD1 (5 bases). The origin of this receptor is a female donor with multiple sclerosis, enrolled in a pregnancy study. Sequencing was performed on CD4+ T cells from peripheral blood mononuclear cells, taken in the first trimester of pregnancy. The CDR3 DNA is TGTGCCAGCAGCTTAACCTTCGGGGGCACTGAAGCTTTCTTT. Its protein is CASSLTFGGTEAFF. The whole variable domain, filled in from reference TRBV11-2 and TRBJ1-1, reads EAGVAQSPRYKIIEKRQSVAFWCNPISGHATLYWYQQILGQGPKLLIQFQNNGVVDDSQLPKDRFSAERLKGVDSTLKIQPAKLEDSAVYLCASSLTFGGTEAFFGQGTRLTVV.